The 20 T cell receptor beta chains given below trace back to one sample, sequenced in a study of PD-1 blockade in classical Hodgkin lymphoma. TCRdb keeps only in-frame clones here, not all; method: immunoSEQ multiplex PCR. The sample has over 70,000 clones, over 75% seen once; the top ten hold approximately 2.9%. The time point denotes: cycle 4 day 1 (C4D1), after 6 weeks of nivolumab. Every one of the patients relapsed after autologous stem cell transplantation (brentuximab vedotin exposure was variable). The sequences come from peripheral blood mononuclear cells (PBMCs), collected before the fourth cycle of nivolumab. Receptors were obtained from a human donor with classical Hodgkin lymphoma.

This rearrangement joins TRBV2 to TRBJ2-1; the match to TRBD1 covers 9 bases. CDR3 size: 16 residues. With V trimmed by 1 base and J by 5 bases, 6 bases remained unmatched. Germline V gene lookup returns CDR1 SNHLY and CDR2 FYNNEI. The CDR3 region has the DNA TGTGCCAGCAGTGAAGGTGGTACAGGGGGCAACAATGAGCAGTTCTTC. As protein: CASSEGGTGGNNEQFF.

The chain links TRBV10-3 to TRBJ2-2; perhaps D is TRBD1 or TRBD2 (5 bases each). CDR3 length equals 14 residues. V was shortened by 11 bases and J by 0 bases, with 13 bases between the two germline ends. From germline, CDR1 is ENHRY and CDR2 SYGVKD. The CDR3: CAARMGANTGELFF. The CDR3, as DNA: TGTGCCGCGCGAATGGGGGCGAACACCGGGGAGCTGTTTTTT.

The chain joins TRBV2 to TRBJ2-3; a possible D gene is TRBD2 (5 bases). Germline V gives CDR1 SNHLY, CDR2 FYNNEI. The CDR3 is made up of 14 amino acids. The ends were cut back, 6 bases at V and 2 bases at J, with 12 bases in the middle. CDR3 sequence reads: CASRRDANTDTQYF. The CDR3 DNA is TGTGCCAGCAGGAGGGATGCAAACACAGATACGCAGTATTTT. The full variable domain, with the rest looked up from reference TRBV2 and TRBJ2-3, is EPEVTQTPSHQVTQMGQEVILRCVPISNHLYFYWYRQILGQKVEFLVSFYNNEISEKSEIFDDQFSVERPDGSNFTLKIRSTKLEDSAMYFCASRRDANTDTQYFGPGTRLTVL.

This chain uses TRBV14 with TRBJ1-1; D is unresolved. The CDR3 is 13 residues long. Trimming cost V 4 bases and J 0 bases, with 6 bases left between them. Germline-derived CDR1 and CDR2 are SGHDN and FVKESK. The CDR3 nucleotides are TGTGCCAGCAGCCCGACAATGAACACTGAAGCTTTCTTT. Translated, it gives CASSPTMNTEAFF.

DNA of the CDR3: TGTGCCAGCAGCCAAGTGCCGGGACTAGCGGGGGCCTCCTACGAGCAGTACTTC. This encodes CASSQVPGLAGASYEQYF. The V and J genes are TRBV14 and TRBJ2-7, with TRBD2 matching 14 bases. J gave up 0 bases and V 1 base, and 5 bases lay outside the gene matches. The CDR3 totals 18 residues. Germline V gives CDR1 SGHDN, CDR2 FVKESK.

The genes are TRBV11-2 and TRBJ1-1, with 11 bases matching TRBD1. The CDR3 sequence is 15 residues long. V shed 5 bases, J shed 6 bases, and the junction held 8 bases outside the gene matches. Germline V gene data show CDR1 as SGHAT and CDR2 as FQNNGV. CDR3 sequence reads: CASSLGGQGEPEAFF. Written as DNA, the CDR3 is TGTGCCAGCAGCCTAGGGGGACAGGGGGAACCTGAAGCTTTCTTT.

The chain employs TRBV9 and TRBJ2-1; D possibly corresponds to TRBD2 (6 bases). Trimming shortened V by 2 bases and J by 4 bases, and 10 bases separated the two germline ends. From germline, CDR1 is SGDLS and CDR2 YYNGEE. The CDR3 is made up of 14 amino acids. The CDR3 nucleotides read TGTGCCAGCAGCGTTAGCGGTACTTACAATGAGCAGTTCTTC. Its protein product is CASSVSGTYNEQFF.

This clone has more than one count but fewer than ten. The chain couples TRBV6-4 to TRBJ1-2; TRBD1 aligns across 9 bases. CDR3 size: 14 residues. Germline trimming cut 6 bases from V and 6 bases from J; bases unmatched to any gene: 8. Germline lookup yields CDR1 MRHNA and CDR2 SNTAGT. CDR3 nucleotide sequence: TGTGCCAGCAGAATCGACAGGGGGACGGATGGCTACACCTTC. This encodes CASRIDRGTDGYTF.

This chain uses TRBV4-2 with TRBJ1-3; D gene uncertain. This CDR3 is 15 amino acids long. Germline CDR1 LGHNA, CDR2 YNFKEQ. The V and J ends lost 1 base and 3 bases respectively, with 10 bases between them. The CDR3 sequence: CASSQGPGYGNTIYF. CDR3 coding DNA: TGTGCCAGCAGCCAAGGTCCCGGCTATGGAAACACCATATATTTT.

The gene calls are TRBV6-6 and TRBJ2-7; D remains ambiguous. V was trimmed by 3 bases and J by 7 bases, leaving 13 bases between them. This CDR3 comprises 13 residues. The V gene's germline CDR1 is MNHNY and CDR2 SVGAGI (reference sequence). For the CDR3, the DNA is TGTGCCAGCAGTTATAAGATATTTTCGGAGCAGTACTTC. Its translation: CASSYKIFSEQYF.

The V call is TRBV11-2, the J call TRBJ1-1; possible D gene TRBD1, 6 bases. CDR1 and CDR2 from the germline V gene are SGHAT and FQNNGV. The V end lost 4 bases, the J end lost 4 bases, and 16 bases lay between the germline ends. The CDR3 contains 15 residues. DNA for the CDR3: TGTGCCAGCAGCTCCACTCAGGGGTGGGGCACTGAAGCTTTCTTT. Protein sequence: CASSSTQGWGTEAFF.

This rearrangement joins TRBV18 to TRBJ2-2; tentatively, D is TRBD1 (7 bases). The germline CDR1 and CDR2 sequences are KGHSH and LQKENI. V lost 6 bases to trimming and J lost 5 bases, with 19 bases between them. This CDR3 is 16 amino acids long. CDR3 sequence: CASSRAGQRVTGELFF. DNA for the CDR3: TGTGCCAGCTCCCGCGCGGGACAGCGTGTAACCGGGGAGCTGTTTTTT.

CDR3 protein: CAISETERGGTDTQYF. For the CDR3, the DNA is TGTGCCATCAGTGAGACCGAGCGGGGGGGCACAGATACGCAGTATTTT. V usage is TRBV10-3 and J usage is TRBJ2-3, with 9 bases identical to TRBD2. Germline V gene lookup returns CDR1 ENHRY and CDR2 SYGVKD. V lost 2 bases to trimming and J lost 1 base; unmatched junction nucleotides: 4. This CDR3 spans 16 amino acids.

The rearrangement uses TRBV11-3 and TRBJ1-6, with TRBD1 matching over 7 bases. Germline loops: CDR1 SGHNT, CDR2 YENEEA. The CDR3 sequence is 15 residues long. V shed 3 bases and J 9 bases; nucleotides not matched to a gene: 8. Here the CDR3 reads CASSLGTAKGSPLHF. CDR3 in DNA: TGTGCCAGCAGCTTGGGGACAGCCAAGGGTTCACCCCTCCACTTT.

This clone has just one count. The chain combines TRBV27 with TRBJ2-7; D may be TRBD2 (6 bases). CDR1 is MNHEY and CDR2 is SMNVEV in the germline V gene (reference sequence). Trimming left V 0 bases short and J 4 bases short, with 10 bases between. CDR3 length: 14 amino acids. The CDR3 DNA follows: TGTGCCAGCAGTTTATCTCGAGGAGGGTACGAGCAGTACTTC. It translates to CASSLSRGGYEQYF.

V gene TRBV5-4 combines with J gene TRBJ2-1; 11 nucleotides match TRBD1. This CDR3 comprises 16 residues. From germline, CDR1 is SGHNT and CDR2 YYREEE (reference sequence). J lost 5 bases, V lost 4 bases, and 8 bases had no gene match. The CDR3 DNA is TGTGCCAGCAGCCCAGGGACAGGGGGTCCCAACAATGAGCAGTTCTTC. As protein: CASSPGTGGPNNEQFF.

The chain is built from TRBV6-1 and TRBJ2-7; TRBD1 aligns across 12 bases. CDR1 is MNHNS, CDR2 SASEGT, per germline. The CDR3 sequence is 15 residues long. V dropped 6 bases and J dropped 5; count of bases not matched to a gene: 8. CDR3 nucleotides: TGTGCCAGCAGCGCCGGGACAGGGGGCAAAGACGAGCAGTACTTC. Amino acids: CASSAGTGGKDEQYF.

The rearrangement links TRBV4-2 to TRBJ1-1; possibly TRBD1 for D (6 bases). The CDR3 contains 15 residues. Germline CDR1 and CDR2: LGHNA and YNFKEQ. Between the trimmed V and J ends, which lost 6 bases and 14 bases, there was a span of 28 bases. CDR3 protein: CASSQLSRDTERWFF. CDR3 DNA sequence: TGTGCCAGCAGTCAATTATCCCGGGACACGGAGCGATGGTTCTTT.

This clone was observed once. This CDR3 is CASSVGTGVHEQFF. Written as DNA, the CDR3 is TGTGCCAGCAGCGTCGGGACAGGGGTCCATGAGCAGTTCTTC. The J gene is TRBJ2-1, the V gene TRBV9; 10 bases match TRBD1. The CDR3 spans 14 residues. The ends lost 2 bases at V and 8 bases at J; junction bases unmatched: 4. The germline CDR1 and CDR2 sequences are SGDLS and YYNGEE. Drawing the rest from reference TRBV9 and TRBJ2-1, the complete variable domain is DSGVTQTPKHLITATGQRVTLRCSPRSGDLSVYWYQQSLDQGLQFLIQYYNGEERAKGNILERFSAQQFPDLHSELNLSSLELGDSALYFCASSVGTGVHEQFFGPGTRLTVL.

This chain joins TRBV10-3 and TRBJ1-3; D may be TRBD1 (5 bases). V lost 7 bases and J lost 1, with 14 bases in between. Per germline, CDR1 ENHRY and CDR2 SYGVKD. This CDR3 has 15 residues. The CDR3 DNA sequence: TGTGCCATCACCCCGACAGACCTATCTGGAAACACCATATATTTT. It specifies CAITPTDLSGNTIYF.